These 26 T cell receptor beta chains originate from one sample sequenced in a study of CD8+CD57+ T cells in acquired aplastic anemia. The patients chosen for sequencing had shown expansion of CD8+CD57+ cells (detected by flow cytometry). CDR3 and TCR beta VDJ profiling relied on genomic DNA as the template. TCRdb used MiXCR to reprocess the reads, holding one entry per CDR3 protein. The sample records about 240,000 distinct CDR3 sequences, approximately 45% being singletons. Sequencing input: sorted CD4+, CD8+, or CD8+CD57+ T cells (not recorded which) from PBMCs. These receptors came from a human donor with aplastic anemia.

J is TRBJ1-2 and V is TRBV15; no clear D. V lost 11 bases and J 3 bases, leaving 22 bases between the germline ends. The CDR3 spans 15 residues. In germline, CDR1 is LNHNV, CDR2 YYDKDF (reference sequence). CDR3 nucleotides: TGTGCCCCAAGCAGAGATAGAGGAGCCGACTATGGCTACACCTTC. Translation: CAPSRDRGADYGYTF.

A word on this clonotype: The junction differs from germline at one of its ends, possibly a read error. Here the CDR3 reads CASTGGGAGIVRNEQLF. CDR3 coding DNA: TGTGCCAGCACCGGGGGGGGCGCGGGGATAGTGCGCAATGAGCAGCTCTTC. The J gene is TRBJ2-1, the V gene TRBV5-5, with 8 bases that match TRBD2. The CDR3 contains 17 residues. CDR1 and CDR2 (germline): SGHKS, YYEKEE (reference sequence).

This clonotype was picked up a small number of times. This rearrangement joins TRBV28 to TRBJ2-7; the D is unclear. The V end was cut by 5 bases, the J end by 1 base, with 18 bases between. Germline V gives CDR1 MDHEN, CDR2 SYDVKM. The CDR3 consists of 16 residues. For the CDR3, the DNA is TGTGCCAGCAGTCTCGTACCCCGCGACGGATCCTACGAGCAGTACTTC. This sequence encodes CASSLVPRDGSYEQYF.

In this sample, this clonotype turned up many times. The genes are TRBV19 and TRBJ2-2; 7 bases agree with TRBD2. The V and J ends lost 5 bases and 4 bases, in that order; junction bases with no gene match: 10. The CDR3 contains 16 residues. Germline V lookup: CDR1 LNHDA, CDR2 SQIVND (reference sequence). The CDR3 here is CASSPPGLVATGELFF. CDR3 bases: TGTGCCAGTAGTCCCCCCGGACTAGTTGCCACCGGGGAGCTGTTTTTT.

V usage is TRBV30 and J usage is TRBJ1-2; D possibly corresponds to TRBD1 (5 bases). V was pared by 2 bases and J by 0 bases, with 16 bases between. Germline CDR1 and CDR2: GTSNPN and SVGIG (reference sequence). The CDR3 contains 16 residues. The CDR3, as DNA: TGTGCCTGGAGTCTTCCCGACAGCCAACCTAACTATGGCTACACCTTC. It specifies CAWSLPDSQPNYGYTF.

The chain joins TRBV24-1 to TRBJ2-5; TRBD2 is a possible D gene (5 bases). CDR1 is KGHDR and CDR2 is SFDVKD in the germline V gene. Trimming took 2 bases from V and 11 from J, leaving 5 bases between them. The CDR3 is made up of 10 amino acids. The CDR3 loop is CATSDSGQYF. Written as DNA, the CDR3 is TGTGCCACCAGTGATTCGGGACAGTACTTC.

CDR3 sequence (DNA): TGTGCCTGGAGTGAAGCGGACTCGAACACCGGGGAGCTGTTTTTT. Residues: CAWSEADSNTGELFF. The genes are TRBV30 and TRBJ2-2; a weak D match, TRBD2 (5 bases). CDR3 length equals 15 residues. Germline V CDR1 and CDR2: GTSNPN, SVGIG (reference sequence). V dropped 1 base and J dropped 0 bases, with 9 bases sitting between them.

This sequence joins TRBV24-1 and TRBJ2-6; D gene uncertain. Trimming took off 1 base at V and 0 bases at J, with 18 bases between the two ends. Germline loops: CDR1 KGHDR, CDR2 SFDVKD. This CDR3 region has 20 residues. In DNA, the CDR3 is TGTGCCACCAGTGATTTCGGCTCCACAGATACGCGCTCTGGGGCCAACGTCCTGACTTTC. Translated: CATSDFGSTDTRSGANVLTF.

The chain links TRBV10-3 to TRBJ2-3; a weak D match, TRBD2 (6 bases). Germline CDR1 ENHRY, CDR2 SYGVKD. V was pared by 0 bases and J by 2 bases, with 9 bases between. The CDR3 has 15 amino acids. The CDR3 spells CAISESSGLTDTQYF. The CDR3 DNA sequence: TGTGCCATCAGTGAGTCTAGCGGACTCACAGATACGCAGTATTTT.

V and J are TRBV24-1 and TRBJ2-7; D gene unclear. Trimming stripped 9 bases from V and 0 bases from J, with 20 bases between. The CDR3 covers 16 residues. Germline V gene lookup returns CDR1 KGHDR and CDR2 SFDVKD. DNA for the CDR3: TGTGCCACCTTAGATTGGACGCGAGCCAACTCCTACGAGCAGTACTTC. Amino acid sequence: CATLDWTRANSYEQYF.

V usage is TRBV20-1 and J usage is TRBJ2-5; 7 bases match TRBD1. The CDR3 runs 14 residues. With V trimmed by 0 bases and J by 1 base, 2 bases remained unmatched. Germline CDR1 is DFQATT and CDR2 is SNEGSKA (reference sequence). The CDR3 region is CSAREPGGQETQYF. Written as DNA, the CDR3 is TGCAGTGCTAGAGAACCAGGGGGCCAAGAGACCCAGTACTTC.

V and J are TRBV7-8 and TRBJ1-2; perhaps TRBD1 as D (5 bases). The V gene's germline CDR1 is SGHVS and CDR2 FQNEAQ. V gave up 4 bases and J gave up 6 bases, with 12 bases separating them. The CDR3 has 13 residues. DNA of the CDR3: TGTGCCAGCAGCTCAGGACATACTGATGGCTACACCTTC. Translated, it gives CASSSGHTDGYTF.

On this clonotype itself: This may stem from a read error, because a much larger clone lies one nucleotide away. The J gene is TRBJ2-5, the V gene TRBV6-6; TRBD1 agrees at 9 bases. CDR1 is MNHNY and CDR2 is SVGAGI in the germline V gene (reference sequence). The CDR3 totals 17 residues. Trimming at V came to 4 bases and at J to 3 bases, leaving 12 bases not matched to a gene. CDR3 bases: TGTGCCAGCAGTTCCTCGGCCGGGACAGGGTATAAAGAGACCCAGTACTTC. Amino acids: CASSSSAGTGYKETQYF.

V usage is TRBV20-1 and J usage is TRBJ1-1, with D tentatively TRBD1 (5 bases). CDR3 length equals 10 residues. Trimming took 3 bases from V and 10 from J, leaving 9 bases between them. CDR1 and CDR2 (germline): DFQATT, SNEGSKA (reference sequence). CDR3 DNA sequence: TGCAGTGCTAGCGTCGGGGCAGCTTTCTTT. This gives the protein CSASVGAAFF.

This chain connects TRBV5-5 to TRBJ2-5, with a tentative D call TRBD1 (6 bases). This CDR3 region has 14 residues. Germline V gene lookup returns CDR1 SGHKS and CDR2 YYEKEE (reference sequence). The ends were cut back, 0 bases at V and 5 bases at J, with 11 bases in the middle. CDR3 nucleotide sequence: TGTGCCAGCAGCTTGGGGACAGCTGTGGAGACCCAGTACTTC. Protein sequence: CASSLGTAVETQYF.

This chain joins TRBV29-1 and TRBJ2-5, with 8 positions matching TRBD1. The CDR3 has 18 residues. CDR1 and CDR2 from the germline V gene are SQVTM and ANQGSEA. Trimming took 1 base from V and 1 from J; bases not matched to a gene: 14. Here the CDR3 DNA reads TGCAGCGTTGAAGTGGGGACAGGCGCACGAAGAACCCAAGAGACCCAGTACTTC. This translates into CSVEVGTGARRTQETQYF.

The gene calls are TRBV29-1 and TRBJ1-2; 10 positions agree with TRBD1. The CDR3 totals 12 residues. With 6 bases clipped from V and 7 bases from J, the junction kept 5 bases outside the gene matches. Germline assignment: CDR1 SQVTM and CDR2 ANQGSEA. The CDR3 nucleotides are TGCAGCGTGGGACAGGGGATGGGTGGCTACACCTTC. It translates to CSVGQGMGGYTF.

The chain has TRBV2 and TRBJ2-5; D unresolved. The germline V gene has CDR1 SNHLY and CDR2 FYNNEI. The V and J ends lost 4 bases and 5 bases respectively, with 5 bases between them. The CDR3 is 11 residues long. CDR3 sequence (DNA): TGTGCCAGCAGTGTCACGGAGACCCAGTACTTC. The encoded protein is CASSVTETQYF.

CDR3 amino acids: CASSLEQGGYTF. Written as DNA, the CDR3 is TGTGCCAGCAGCTTAGAACAGGGGGGCTACACCTTC. This chain joins TRBV25-1 and TRBJ1-2; 7 bases agree with TRBD1. Germline CDR1 reads MGHDK; CDR2 reads SYGVNS. The CDR3 has 12 residues. V dropped 6 bases and J dropped 8; count of bases not matched to a gene: 6.

This clonotype occurred many times. This chain connects TRBV6-5 to TRBJ1-6; perhaps TRBD1 as D (6 bases). The CDR3 is 15 residues long. The V gene lost 0 bases and the J gene lost 10 bases, with 13 bases spanning the gap. Germline assignment: CDR1 MNHEY and CDR2 SVGAGI. The CDR3 DNA is TGTGCCAGCAGTTACTCGACTGGCAGGGGATCACCCCTCCACTTT. It yields the protein CASSYSTGRGSPLHF.

This clonotype came up many times. V and J are TRBV7-6 and TRBJ2-1; no firm D call. In germline, CDR1 is SGHVS, CDR2 FNYEAQ. CDR3 length: 13 amino acids. V gave up 2 bases and J gave up 7 bases, with 9 bases separating them. CDR3 sequence: CASSLKVGNEQFF. The DNA of the CDR3 is TGTGCCAGCAGCTTAAAGGTGGGAAATGAGCAGTTCTTC.

This clonotype was seen only once. The V and J genes are TRBV15 and TRBJ2-3; D call uncertain. CDR3 length: 14 amino acids. V lost 5 bases and J lost 2, with 11 bases in between. The germline gives CDR1 LNHNV, CDR2 YYDKDF (reference sequence). The CDR3 loop reads CATSGAFDTDTQYF. CDR3 DNA: TGTGCCACCAGCGGAGCGTTCGACACAGATACGCAGTATTTT.

Ten or more counts support this clonotype. The chain carries TRBV12-3 or TRBV12-4 and TRBJ2-6; no clear D. The CDR3 runs 14 residues. V lost 5 bases and J lost 0, with 5 bases in between. The CDR3 DNA is TGTGCCAGCAGTCCCGTCTCTGGGGCCAACGTCCTGACTTTC. As protein: CASSPVSGANVLTF.

This chain connects TRBV10-2 to TRBJ2-7, with TRBD2 identical over 13 bases. Germline trimming cut 8 bases from V and 4 bases from J; bases unmatched to any gene: 11. The CDR3 has 16 residues. Germline-derived CDR1 and CDR2 are WSHSY and SAAADI. CDR3 sequence reads: CASEETSGRERYEQYF. The CDR3 DNA follows: TGCGCCAGCGAAGAAACTAGCGGGAGGGAGAGGTACGAGCAGTACTTC.

About this clonotype itself: A much more abundant neighbour one base away suggests this may be a read error. This rearrangement joins TRBV12-5 to TRBJ2-1; perhaps TRBD2 as D (6 bases). CDR1 is LGHNT and CDR2 is FRNRAP in the germline V gene. V dropped 3 bases and J dropped 8 bases, with 11 bases sitting between them. The CDR3 extends over 13 amino acids. This CDR3 is CASGFGRLDEQFF. CDR3 DNA: TGTGCTAGTGGTTTTGGGAGGCTGGATGAGCAGTTCTTC.

In this sample, this clonotype turned up many times. This chain links TRBV29-1 with TRBJ2-7, with 8 positions matching TRBD1. This CDR3 has 13 amino acids. Trimming at V came to 2 bases and at J to 4 bases, leaving 4 bases not matched to a gene. Germline-derived CDR1 and CDR2 are SQVTM and ANQGSEA. For the CDR3, the DNA is TGCAGCGTTGAAACAGGGGGATCATACGAGCAGTACTTC. Translated: CSVETGGSYEQYF.